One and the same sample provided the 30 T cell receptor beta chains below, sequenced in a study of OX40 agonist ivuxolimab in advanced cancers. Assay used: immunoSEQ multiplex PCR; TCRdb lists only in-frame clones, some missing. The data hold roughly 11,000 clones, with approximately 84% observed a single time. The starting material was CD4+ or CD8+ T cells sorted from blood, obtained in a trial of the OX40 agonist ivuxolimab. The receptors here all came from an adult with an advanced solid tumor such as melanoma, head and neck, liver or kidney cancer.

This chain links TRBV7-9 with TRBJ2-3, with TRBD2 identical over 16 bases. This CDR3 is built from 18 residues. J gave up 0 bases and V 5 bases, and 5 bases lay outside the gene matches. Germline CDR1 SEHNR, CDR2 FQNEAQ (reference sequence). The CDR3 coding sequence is TGTGCCAGCAGCCCCGGGACTAGCGGGGGGGCTAGCACAGATACGCAGTATTTT. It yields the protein CASSPGTSGGASTDTQYF.

The CDR3 spells CATSWDRGTYEQYF. The CDR3 nucleotides are TGTGCCACCAGTTGGGACAGGGGAACCTACGAGCAGTACTTC. The rearrangement uses TRBV15 and TRBJ2-7; 10 positions agree with TRBD1. The junction had 4 bases not matched to a gene; V was cut back by 6 bases and J by 2 bases. This CDR3 is 14 amino acids long. Germline CDR1 LNHNV, CDR2 YYDKDF (reference sequence).

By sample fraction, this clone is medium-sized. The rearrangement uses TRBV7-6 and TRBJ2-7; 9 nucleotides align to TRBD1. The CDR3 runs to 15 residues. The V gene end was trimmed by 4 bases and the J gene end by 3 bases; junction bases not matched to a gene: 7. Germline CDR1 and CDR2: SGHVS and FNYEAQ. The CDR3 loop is CASSSPGTGNYEQYF. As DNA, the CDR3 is TGTGCCAGCAGCTCACCCGGGACAGGGAACTACGAGCAGTACTTC.

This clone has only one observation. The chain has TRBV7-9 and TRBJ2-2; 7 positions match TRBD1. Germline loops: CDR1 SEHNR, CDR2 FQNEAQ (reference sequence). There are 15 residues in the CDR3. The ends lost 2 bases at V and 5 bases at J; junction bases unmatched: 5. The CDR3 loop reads CASSLPATGTGELFF. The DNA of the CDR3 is TGTGCCAGCAGCTTACCGGCGACAGGGACCGGGGAGCTGTTTTTT.

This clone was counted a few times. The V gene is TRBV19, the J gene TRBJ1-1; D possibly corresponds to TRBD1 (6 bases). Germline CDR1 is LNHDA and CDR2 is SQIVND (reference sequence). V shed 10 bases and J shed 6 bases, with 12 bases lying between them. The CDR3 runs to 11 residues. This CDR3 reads CATTTGAEAFF. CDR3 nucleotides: TGTGCCACCACGACAGGTGCTGAAGCTTTCTTT.

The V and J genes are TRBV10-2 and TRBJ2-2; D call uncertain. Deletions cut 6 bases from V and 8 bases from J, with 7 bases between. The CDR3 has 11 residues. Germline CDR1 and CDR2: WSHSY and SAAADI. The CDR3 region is CASRDPGELFF. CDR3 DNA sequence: TGCGCCAGCAGGGACCCGGGGGAGCTGTTTTTT.

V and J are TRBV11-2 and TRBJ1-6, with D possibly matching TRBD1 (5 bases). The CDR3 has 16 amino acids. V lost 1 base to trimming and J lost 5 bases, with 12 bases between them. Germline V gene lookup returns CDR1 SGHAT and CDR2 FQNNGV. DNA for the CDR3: TGTGCCAGCAGCTTAGTAGGTGGGGCTGATAATTCACCCCTCCACTTT. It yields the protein CASSLVGGADNSPLHF. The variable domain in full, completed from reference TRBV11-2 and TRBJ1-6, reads EAGVAQSPRYKIIEKRQSVAFWCNPISGHATLYWYQQILGQGPKLLIQFQNNGVVDDSQLPKDRFSAERLKGVDSTLKIQPAKLEDSAVYLCASSLVGGADNSPLHFGNGTRLTVT.

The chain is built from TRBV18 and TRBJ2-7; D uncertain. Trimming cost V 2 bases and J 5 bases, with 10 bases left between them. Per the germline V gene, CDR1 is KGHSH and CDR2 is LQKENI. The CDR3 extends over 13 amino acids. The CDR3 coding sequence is TGTGCCAGCTCACCAGATTTTCTCGACGAGCAGTACTTC. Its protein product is CASSPDFLDEQYF. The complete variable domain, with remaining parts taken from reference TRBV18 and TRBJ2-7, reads NAGVMQNPRHLVRRRGQEARLRCSPMKGHSHVYWYRQLPEEGLKFMVYLQKENIIDESGMPKERFSAEFPKEGPSILRIQQVVRGDSAAYFCASSPDFLDEQYFGPGTRLTVT.

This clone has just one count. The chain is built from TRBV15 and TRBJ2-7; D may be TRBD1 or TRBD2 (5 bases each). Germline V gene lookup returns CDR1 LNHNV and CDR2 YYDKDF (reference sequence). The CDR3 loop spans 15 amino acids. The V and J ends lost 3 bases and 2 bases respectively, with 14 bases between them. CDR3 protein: CATSSRRDPPYEQYF. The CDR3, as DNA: TGTGCCACCAGCAGCAGACGGGACCCCCCCTACGAGCAGTACTTC.

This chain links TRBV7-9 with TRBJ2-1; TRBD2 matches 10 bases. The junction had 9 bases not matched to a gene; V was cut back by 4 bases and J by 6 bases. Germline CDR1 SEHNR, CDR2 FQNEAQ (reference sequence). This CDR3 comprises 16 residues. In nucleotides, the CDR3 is TGTGCCAGCAGCTCGACCAGCGGGAGGGCCGGCAATGAGCAGTTCTTC. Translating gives CASSSTSGRAGNEQFF.

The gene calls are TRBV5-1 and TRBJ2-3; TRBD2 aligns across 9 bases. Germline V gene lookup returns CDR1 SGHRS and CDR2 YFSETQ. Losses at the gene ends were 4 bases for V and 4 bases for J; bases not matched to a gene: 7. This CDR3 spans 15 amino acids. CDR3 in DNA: TGCGCCAGCAGCCCGAGGACTAGCGAGGCAGATACGCAGTATTTT. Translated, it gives CASSPRTSEADTQYF.

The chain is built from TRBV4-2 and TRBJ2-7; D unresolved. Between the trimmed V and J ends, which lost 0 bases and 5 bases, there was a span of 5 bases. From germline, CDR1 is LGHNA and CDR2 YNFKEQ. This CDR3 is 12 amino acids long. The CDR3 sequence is CASSQDGDEQYF. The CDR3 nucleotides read TGTGCCAGCAGCCAAGATGGGGACGAGCAGTACTTC.

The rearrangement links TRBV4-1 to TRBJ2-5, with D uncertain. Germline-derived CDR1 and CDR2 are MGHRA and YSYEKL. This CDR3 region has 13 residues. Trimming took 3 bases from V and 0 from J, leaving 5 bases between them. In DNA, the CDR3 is TGCGCCAGCAGCCAGGGGAACCAAGAGACCCAGTACTTC. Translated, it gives CASSQGNQETQYF.

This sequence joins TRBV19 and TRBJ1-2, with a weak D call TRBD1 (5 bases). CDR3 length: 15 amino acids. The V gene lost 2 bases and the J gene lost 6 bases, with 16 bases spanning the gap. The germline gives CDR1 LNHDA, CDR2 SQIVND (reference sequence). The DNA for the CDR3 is TGTGCCAGTAGTATAATGCAGGGACGGCTTCATGGCTACACCTTC. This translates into CASSIMQGRLHGYTF.

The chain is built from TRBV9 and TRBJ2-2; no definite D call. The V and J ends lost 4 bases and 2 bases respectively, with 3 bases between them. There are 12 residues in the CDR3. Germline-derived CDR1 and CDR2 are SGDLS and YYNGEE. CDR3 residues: CASSLNTGELFF. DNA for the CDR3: TGTGCCAGCAGCCTTAACACCGGGGAGCTGTTTTTT.

CDR3 sequence: CASSLRGEGQNEQFF. In nucleotides, the CDR3 is TGTGCCAGCAGCTTAAGGGGGGAGGGCCAGAATGAGCAGTTCTTC. This chain uses TRBV7-3 with TRBJ2-1; 7 bases line up with TRBD2. Germline CDR1 is SGHTA and CDR2 is FQGTGA. This CDR3 spans 15 amino acids. Trimming took 1 base from V and 7 from J; bases not matched to a gene: 7.

The CDR3 reads CASSDGGGYTF. Here the CDR3 DNA reads TGTGCCAGCAGTGACGGGGGTGGCTACACCTTC. The V gene is TRBV6-4, the J gene TRBJ1-2, with D maybe TRBD1 (5 bases). V lost 2 bases and J lost 7, with 5 bases in between. Looked up from germline, CDR1 is MRHNA and CDR2 is SNTAGT. The CDR3 loop spans 11 amino acids.

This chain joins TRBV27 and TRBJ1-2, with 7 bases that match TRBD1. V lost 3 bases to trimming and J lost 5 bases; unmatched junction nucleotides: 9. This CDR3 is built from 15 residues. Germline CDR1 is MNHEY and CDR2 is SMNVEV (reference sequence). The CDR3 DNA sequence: TGTGCCAGCAGTTTCTCGACAGGGTTTATTTATGGCTACACCTTC. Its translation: CASSFSTGFIYGYTF.

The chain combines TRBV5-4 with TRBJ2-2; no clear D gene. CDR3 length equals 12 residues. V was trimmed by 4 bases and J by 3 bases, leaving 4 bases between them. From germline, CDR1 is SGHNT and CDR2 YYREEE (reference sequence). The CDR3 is CASSLDTGELFF. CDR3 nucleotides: TGTGCCAGCAGCCTAGACACCGGGGAGCTGTTTTTT.

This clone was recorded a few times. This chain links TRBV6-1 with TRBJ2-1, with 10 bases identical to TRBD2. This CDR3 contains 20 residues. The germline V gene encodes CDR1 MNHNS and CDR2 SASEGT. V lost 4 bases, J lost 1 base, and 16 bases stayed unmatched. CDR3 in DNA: TGTGCCAGCAGTGTGCCTAGCGGGGGCCGCCGAACGGTATCCTACAATGAGCAGTTCTTC. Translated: CASSVPSGGRRTVSYNEQFF.

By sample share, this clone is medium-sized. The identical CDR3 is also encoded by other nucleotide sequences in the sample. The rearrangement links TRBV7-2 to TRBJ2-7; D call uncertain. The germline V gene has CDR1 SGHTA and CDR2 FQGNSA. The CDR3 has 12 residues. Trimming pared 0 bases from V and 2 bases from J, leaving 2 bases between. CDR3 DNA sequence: TGTGCCAGCAGCTTAGCCCCCTACGAGCAGTACTTC. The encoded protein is CASSLAPYEQYF.

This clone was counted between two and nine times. CDR3: CASSLGGGAYGYTF. CDR3 sequence (DNA): TGTGCCAGCAGCTTAGGTGGGGGCGCCTATGGCTACACCTTC. V and J are TRBV7-9 and TRBJ1-2; possibly TRBD1 for D (6 bases). The CDR3 contains 14 residues. In germline, CDR1 is SEHNR, CDR2 FQNEAQ (reference sequence). The V end lost 1 base, the J end lost 4 bases, and 10 bases lay between the germline ends.

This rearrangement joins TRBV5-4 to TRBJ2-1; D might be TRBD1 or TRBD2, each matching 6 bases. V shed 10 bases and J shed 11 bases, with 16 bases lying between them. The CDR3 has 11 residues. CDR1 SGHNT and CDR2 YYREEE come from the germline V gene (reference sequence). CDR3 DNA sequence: TGTGCCGGAAGGACAGCGGGCAAGCAGTTCTTC. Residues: CAGRTAGKQFF.

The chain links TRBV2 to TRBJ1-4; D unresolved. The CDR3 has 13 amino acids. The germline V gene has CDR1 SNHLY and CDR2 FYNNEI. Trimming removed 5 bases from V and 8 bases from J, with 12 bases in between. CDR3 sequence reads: CASSRIDEEKLFF. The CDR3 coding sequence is TGTGCCAGCAGTAGGATAGACGAAGAAAAACTGTTTTTT.

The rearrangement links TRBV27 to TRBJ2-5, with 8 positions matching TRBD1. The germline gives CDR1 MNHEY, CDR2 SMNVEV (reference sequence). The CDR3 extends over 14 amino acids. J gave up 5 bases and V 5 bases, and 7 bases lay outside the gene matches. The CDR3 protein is CASSPQGAFETQYF. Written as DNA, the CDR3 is TGTGCCAGCAGTCCCCAGGGGGCGTTTGAGACCCAGTACTTC.

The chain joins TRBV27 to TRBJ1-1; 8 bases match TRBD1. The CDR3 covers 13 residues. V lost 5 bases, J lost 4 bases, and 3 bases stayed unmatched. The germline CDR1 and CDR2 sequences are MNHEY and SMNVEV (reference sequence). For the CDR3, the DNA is TGTGCCAGCAGTGCCACAGGGGGCACTGAAGCTTTCTTT. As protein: CASSATGGTEAFF.

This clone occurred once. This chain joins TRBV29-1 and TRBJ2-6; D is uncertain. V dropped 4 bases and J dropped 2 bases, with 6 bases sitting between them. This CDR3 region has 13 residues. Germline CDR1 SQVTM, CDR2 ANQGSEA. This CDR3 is CSVGVPGANVLTF. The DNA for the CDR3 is TGCAGCGTTGGTGTCCCTGGGGCCAACGTCCTGACTTTC. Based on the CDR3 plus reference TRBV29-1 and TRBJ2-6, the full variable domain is SAVISQKPSRDICQRGTSLTIQCQVDSQVTMMFWYRQQPGQSLTLIATANQGSEATYESGFVIDKFPISRPNLTFSTLTVSNMSPEDSSIYLCSVGVPGANVLTFGAGSRLTVL.

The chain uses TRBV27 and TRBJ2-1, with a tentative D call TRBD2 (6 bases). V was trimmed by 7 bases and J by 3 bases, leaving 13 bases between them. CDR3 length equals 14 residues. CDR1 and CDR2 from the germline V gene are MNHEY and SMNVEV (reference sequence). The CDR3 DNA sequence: TGTGCCAGCATGGAGGGTCTTGACTACAATGAGCAGTTCTTC. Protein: CASMEGLDYNEQFF.

CDR3 in DNA: TGTGCCAGCAGTGACGAGGGGACAAACACTGAAGCTTTCTTT. Translated, it gives CASSDEGTNTEAFF. The chain uses TRBV6-4 and TRBJ1-1; the D gene is possibly TRBD1 (6 bases). The CDR3 spans 14 residues. V lost 2 bases and J lost 2, with 9 bases in between. The germline gives CDR1 MRHNA, CDR2 SNTAGT.

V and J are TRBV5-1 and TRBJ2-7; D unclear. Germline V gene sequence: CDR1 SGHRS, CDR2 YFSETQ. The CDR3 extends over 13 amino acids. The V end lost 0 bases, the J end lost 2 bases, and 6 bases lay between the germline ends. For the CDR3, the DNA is TGCGCCAGCAGCTTGGATCGAACCTACGAGCAGTACTTC. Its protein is CASSLDRTYEQYF.